Below, 21 T cell receptor beta chains from the same sample are listed, as sequenced in a study of vaccination and CD4 T cells after COVID-19. Their cognate antigens are unknown. Sequencing of DNA taken from cultured CD4+ T cells relied on the Oncomine TCR Beta short-read assay. MiXCR, run by TCRdb on the PCR reads, gives a single entry per CDR3 protein. The sample has about 12,000 distinct CDR3 sequences, 61% seen once; the top ten hold about 12%. Treatment here: approximately 10-day PBMC culture with coronavirus spike peptide pools or control peptides (ViraFEST assay). Sequenced: CD4+ T cells from blood, cultured in vitro. These TCRs come from a human donor who had recovered from COVID-19.

V usage is TRBV6-4 and J usage is TRBJ1-6; TRBD1 matches 7 bases. Unmatched junction bases numbered 7, after V lost 6 bases and J lost 8 bases. The CDR3 runs 14 residues. Germline assignment: CDR1 MRHNA and CDR2 SNTAGT. The CDR3 coding sequence is TGTGCCAGCAGACTGGGACAGTTCGATTCACCCCTCCACTTT. It yields the protein CASRLGQFDSPLHF.

The rearrangement uses TRBV27 and TRBJ2-1; D may correspond to TRBD1 or TRBD2 (5 bases each). V shed 11 bases and J shed 12 bases, with 8 bases lying between them. Germline-derived CDR1 and CDR2 are MNHEY and SMNVEV (reference sequence). The CDR3 runs to 8 residues. The CDR3 protein is CAAGRQFF. Written as DNA, the CDR3 is TGTGCCGCAGGGAGGCAGTTCTTC.

This clonotype was seen more than once but under ten times. This chain uses TRBV19 with TRBJ1-1, with D perhaps matching TRBD1 (6 bases). The CDR3 spans 13 residues. The germline V gene has CDR1 LNHDA and CDR2 SQIVND (reference sequence). V shed 3 bases and J shed 4 bases, with 9 bases lying between them. The CDR3 nucleotides are TGTGCCAGTAGTATCGGGGGGCCCACTGAAGCTTTCTTT. Its protein is CASSIGGPTEAFF.

This chain joins TRBV6-2 or TRBV6-3 and TRBJ2-7; no definite D call. The DNA end favors TRBJ2-5, so the J call may be wrong. Germline CDR1 and CDR2: MNHEY and SVGEGT. This CDR3 has 12 residues. CDR3 DNA sequence: TGTGCCAGCAGTCTCCCCCTGGCGACCCAGTACTTC. Translating it yields CASSLPLATQYF.

The V call is TRBV7-9, the J call TRBJ1-4; D gene ambiguous. This CDR3 has 15 residues. With 0 bases removed from V and 2 bases from J, the gap between germline ends came to 7 bases. Looked up from germline, CDR1 is SEHNR and CDR2 is FQNEAQ (reference sequence). The DNA for the CDR3 is TGTGCCAGCAGCTTAGCAGGGCCCACTAATGAAAAACTGTTTTTT. Its protein is CASSLAGPTNEKLFF.

The chain couples TRBV6-5 to TRBJ1-4; D is unresolved. With 4 bases removed from V and 8 bases from J, the gap between germline ends came to 5 bases. The germline gives CDR1 MNHEY, CDR2 SVGAGI. The CDR3 extends over 11 amino acids. In nucleotides, the CDR3 is TGTGCCAGCAGTTTCGGAGAAAAACTGTTTTTT. As protein: CASSFGEKLFF.

The J gene is TRBJ1-2, the V gene TRBV30; 8 nucleotides agree with TRBD1. The CDR3 covers 14 residues. Germline assignment: CDR1 GTSNPN and CDR2 SVGIG (reference sequence). J gave up 8 bases and V 2 bases, and 10 bases lay outside the gene matches. Written as DNA, the CDR3 is TGTGCCTGGAGTTTTTCCAGGGGGCGAGGGGGCTACACCTTC. This codes for CAWSFSRGRGGYTF.

This clonotype appeared a single time. V usage is TRBV4-2 and J usage is TRBJ2-3; TRBD1 or TRBD2 may be the D gene (6 bases each). The germline V and J ends were trimmed by 1 base and 4 bases, with 15 bases remaining between them. Looked up from germline, CDR1 is LGHNA and CDR2 is YNFKEQ. This CDR3 contains 16 residues. CDR3 sequence reads: CASSQAGPGEADTQYF. The CDR3 nucleotides read TGTGCCAGCAGCCAAGCTGGTCCAGGGGAGGCAGATACGCAGTATTTT.

This rearrangement joins TRBV2 to TRBJ2-5; 7 bases align to TRBD2. This CDR3 comprises 12 residues. Trimming removed 3 bases from V and 5 bases from J; junction bases left unmatched: 0. Germline CDR1 reads SNHLY; CDR2 reads FYNNEI. CDR3 protein: CASSEGGETQYF. Written as DNA, the CDR3 is TGTGCCAGCAGTGAGGGGGGGGAGACCCAGTACTTC. Complete variable domain (other parts from reference TRBV2 and TRBJ2-5): EPEVTQTPSHQVTQMGQEVILRCVPISNHLYFYWYRQILGQKVEFLVSFYNNEISEKSEIFDDQFSVERPDGSNFTLKIRSTKLEDSAMYFCASSEGGETQYFGPGTRLLVL.

This clonotype came up a few times. The rearrangement joins TRBV6-2 or TRBV6-3 to TRBJ2-7; D is possibly TRBD2 (7 bases). Trimming took off 2 bases at V and 5 bases at J, with 22 bases between the two ends. Germline V lookup: CDR1 MNHEY, CDR2 SVGEGT. The CDR3 loop spans 17 amino acids. The CDR3 region has the DNA TGTGCCAGCAGTTACACCGCGGGGGATCGTGGGGGCGACGAGCAGTACTTC. Its protein is CASSYTAGDRGGDEQYF.

The chain combines TRBV20-1 with TRBJ2-3; TRBD1 agrees at 11 bases. Germline-derived CDR1 and CDR2 are DFQATT and SNEGSKA (reference sequence). The trim removed 4 bases at V and 5 bases at J, leaving 8 bases unmatched. CDR3 length: 15 residues. The CDR3 bases are TGCAGTGCTACCTCGGACAGGGGGCTTGTAGATACGCAGTATTTT. It translates to CSATSDRGLVDTQYF.

The J gene is TRBJ2-2, the V gene TRBV6-4; the match to TRBD1 covers 7 bases. Germline CDR1 reads MRHNA; CDR2 reads SNTAGT. V lost 10 bases and J lost 5; bases outside the gene matches: 4. This CDR3 has 12 amino acids. Here the CDR3 reads CAIRRGTGELFF. In DNA, the CDR3 is TGTGCCATCCGCAGGGGGACCGGGGAGCTGTTTTTT.

In this sample, this clonotype turned up a few times. The chain uses TRBV15 and TRBJ2-7; perhaps TRBD1 as D (6 bases). V lost 4 bases to trimming and J lost 2 bases, with 12 bases between them. Germline CDR1 and CDR2: LNHNV and YYDKDF (reference sequence). The CDR3 is made up of 14 amino acids. Here the CDR3 DNA reads TGTGCCACCAGCATACGGACAGCTCCCTACGAGCAGTACTTC. This gives the protein CATSIRTAPYEQYF. Full variable domain (remainder filled in from reference TRBV15 and TRBJ2-7): DAMVIQNPRYQVTQFGKPVTLSCSQTLNHNVMYWYQQKSSQAPKLLFHYYDKDFNNEADTPDNFQSRRPNTSFCFLDIRSPGLGDTAMYLCATSIRTAPYEQYFGPGTRLTVT.

This chain joins TRBV7-2 and TRBJ2-7; D remains ambiguous. The CDR3 is 12 amino acids. Germline CDR1 SGHTA, CDR2 FQGNSA. The V and J ends lost 1 base and 2 bases respectively, with 3 bases between them. In nucleotides, the CDR3 is TGTGCCAGCAGCTTAGGGGCCTACGAGCAGTACTTC. It codes for CASSLGAYEQYF.

This rearrangement joins TRBV7-2 to TRBJ2-7, with 11 bases that match TRBD2. The CDR3 spans 16 residues. Per the germline V gene, CDR1 is SGHTA and CDR2 is FQGNSA. Unmatched junction bases numbered 6, after V lost 5 bases and J lost 0 bases. The chain's CDR3 is CASSQLAGVFSYEQYF. CDR3 coding DNA: TGTGCCAGCAGCCAACTAGCGGGAGTATTCTCCTACGAGCAGTACTTC.

As DNA, the CDR3 is TGTGCCACCAGCAGAGCGACAGGGAATTCACCCCTCCACTTT. As protein: CATSRATGNSPLHF. This chain connects TRBV15 to TRBJ1-6, with TRBD1 matching 7 bases. The V gene's germline CDR1 is LNHNV and CDR2 YYDKDF (reference sequence). This CDR3 comprises 14 residues. V shed 1 base and J 7 bases; nucleotides not matched to a gene: 1. The full variable domain, its missing parts supplied by reference TRBV15 and TRBJ1-6, is DAMVIQNPRYQVTQFGKPVTLSCSQTLNHNVMYWYQQKSSQAPKLLFHYYDKDFNNEADTPDNFQSRRPNTSFCFLDIRSPGLGDTAMYLCATSRATGNSPLHFGNGTRLTVT.

In nucleotides, the CDR3 is TGCAGTGCTAGGGAACCGGGCCCGGGCTATGGCTACACCTTC. This sequence encodes CSAREPGPGYGYTF. This sequence joins TRBV20-1 and TRBJ1-2, with D unresolved. The CDR3 is made up of 14 amino acids. V was clipped by 3 bases and J by 4 bases, with 15 bases between them. Germline V gene data show CDR1 as DFQATT and CDR2 as SNEGSKA (reference sequence).

This clonotype came up a few times. The junction differs from germline at one of its ends, possibly a read error. The V and J genes are TRBV2 and TRBJ1-2; 8 positions match TRBD1. There are 15 residues in the CDR3. Germline CDR1 is SNHLY and CDR2 is FYNNEI. CDR3 protein: CASSEGQGANYGYTF. In DNA form, the CDR3 reads TGTGCCAGCAGCGAAGGACAGGGAGCTAACTATGGCTACACCTTC.

The chain combines TRBV20-1 with TRBJ2-4; 7 bases agree with TRBD2. CDR3 length: 12 amino acids. CDR1 is DFQATT, CDR2 SNEGSKA, per germline (reference sequence). The CDR3, as DNA: TGCATAGCTGCGGGAGTTCCCGGCATTCAGTACTTC. Its protein product is CIAAGVPGIQYF.

The chain couples TRBV2 to TRBJ1-1; D remains ambiguous. Trimming took 3 bases from V and 3 from J, leaving 8 bases between them. Germline V gene sequence: CDR1 SNHLY, CDR2 FYNNEI. The CDR3 runs 13 residues. The CDR3 DNA reads as TGTGCCAGCAGTGATGTGGCTTACACTGAAGCTTTCTTT. Its protein product is CASSDVAYTEAFF. Variable domain in full (rest from reference TRBV2 and TRBJ1-1): EPEVTQTPSHQVTQMGQEVILRCVPISNHLYFYWYRQILGQKVEFLVSFYNNEISEKSEIFDDQFSVERPDGSNFTLKIRSTKLEDSAMYFCASSDVAYTEAFFGQGTRLTVV.

CDR3 sequence (DNA): TGTGCCAGCAGTGAAAACGGATGGTCGATCTACGAGCAGTACTTC. Amino acids: CASSENGWSIYEQYF. The chain combines TRBV2 with TRBJ2-7; D ambiguous. The germline CDR1 and CDR2 sequences are SNHLY and FYNNEI. Trimming pared 2 bases from V and 3 bases from J, leaving 14 bases between. This CDR3 comprises 15 residues.